These 31 T cell receptor beta chains were all obtained from the same sample, sequenced in a study of human T cells and chemical hapten exposure. As for time point: healthy volunteer bleed at 2 weeks. The authors' total RNA extraction used unfractionated whole blood. MiXCR was run by TCRdb on the RACE reads, yielding one entry per CDR3 protein. The sample yields about 45,000 distinct CDR3 sequences, 4.4% seen once. Sequenced: whole blood. These receptors were taken from a human donor in good health. Some clones in this sample may be carry-over from other donors' samples.

Ten or more counts support this clonotype. The V and J genes are TRBV28 and TRBJ1-2; TRBD1 matches at 7 bases. The CDR3 covers 13 residues. V gave up 6 bases and J gave up 7 bases; unmatched junction bases: 8. Germline CDR1 MDHEN, CDR2 SYDVKM. CDR3 in amino acids: CASRVQGRGGYTF. Here the CDR3 DNA reads TGTGCCAGCAGGGTACAGGGGAGGGGTGGCTACACCTTC.

This clonotype was detected ten times or more. The CDR3 loop is CASRGTGNYGYTF. For the CDR3, the DNA is TGTGCCAGCAGGGGGACCGGGAACTATGGCTACACCTTC. The chain combines TRBV27 with TRBJ1-2; D is possibly TRBD1 (5 bases). Per germline, CDR1 MNHEY and CDR2 SMNVEV (reference sequence). Trimming cost V 6 bases and J 2 bases, with 10 bases left between them. CDR3 length: 13 residues.

This clonotype was detected ten times or more. This chain uses TRBV27 with TRBJ1-6; 7 bases are shared with TRBD1. The CDR3 runs to 13 residues. Per the germline V gene, CDR1 is MNHEY and CDR2 is SMNVEV (reference sequence). Losses at the gene ends were 8 bases for V and 7 bases for J; bases not matched to a gene: 5. The CDR3: CASCGQANSPLHF. CDR3 nucleotide sequence: TGTGCCAGCTGCGGACAGGCAAATTCACCCCTCCACTTT.

The rearrangement joins TRBV19 to TRBJ2-1; TRBD1 agrees at 8 bases. Germline V gene sequence: CDR1 LNHDA, CDR2 SQIVND (reference sequence). The junction had 15 bases not matched to a gene; V was cut back by 6 bases and J by 8 bases. The CDR3 is made up of 16 amino acids. The CDR3 is CASRKAKDRAIDEQFF. CDR3 sequence (DNA): TGTGCCAGTAGGAAAGCCAAGGACAGGGCTATCGATGAGCAGTTCTTC.

This clonotype came up many times. The CDR3 sequence is CASRDRGSQPQHF. The CDR3, as DNA: TGTGCCAGCAGGGATCGGGGCAGTCAGCCCCAGCATTTT. The chain combines TRBV28 with TRBJ1-5, with a tentative D call TRBD1 (5 bases). Germline lookup yields CDR1 MDHEN and CDR2 SYDVKM. Trimming took off 6 bases at V and 6 bases at J, with 12 bases between the two ends. The CDR3 runs to 13 residues. The variable domain in full, with the rest retrieved from reference TRBV28 and TRBJ1-5, is DVKVTQSSRYLVKRTGEKVFLECVQDMDHENMFWYRQDPGLGLRLIYFSYDVKMKEKGDIPEGYSVSREKKERFSLILESASTNQTSMYLCASRDRGSQPQHFGDGTRLSIL.

The table lists this clonotype with many counts. This chain links TRBV12-3 or TRBV12-4 with TRBJ1-6; TRBD1 agrees at 7 bases. V gave up 5 bases and J gave up 9 bases; unmatched junction bases: 7. The CDR3 has 14 residues. CDR3: CASSPTGQGSPLHF. The CDR3 DNA reads as TGTGCCAGCAGTCCGACAGGGCAGGGTTCACCCCTCCACTTT.

This clonotype was picked up a small number of times. The V gene is TRBV5-1, the J gene TRBJ1-1; no definite D call. The CDR3 is 13 residues long. The V gene's germline CDR1 is SGHRS and CDR2 YFSETQ. The V gene lost 3 bases and the J gene lost 2 bases, with 8 bases spanning the gap. DNA for the CDR3: TGCGCCAGCAGCTACGACGGAAACACTGAAGCTTTCTTT. This sequence encodes CASSYDGNTEAFF.

Concerning this clonotype: This may arise from a read error, as a much more abundant clone is one base away. J is TRBJ2-5 and V is TRBV9; TRBD2 matches 10 bases. Germline values: CDR1 SGDLS, CDR2 YYNGEE. The CDR3 is 16 residues long. The CDR3 nucleotides are TGTGACAGCAGCGTAAATCTAGCGGGAGAGGGGAAGACCCAGTACTTC. This gives the protein CDSSVNLAGEGKTQYF. Full variable domain (rest looked up from reference TRBV9 and TRBJ2-5): DSGVTQTPKHLITATGQRVTLRCSPRSGDLSVYWYQQSLDQGLQFLIQYYNGEERAKGNILERFSAQQFPDLHSELNLSSLELGDSALYFCDSSVNLAGEGKTQYFGPGTRLLVL.

Ten or more counts support this clonotype. This chain uses TRBV12-3 or TRBV12-4 with TRBJ1-2; D not resolved. The CDR3 sequence is 16 residues long. The V end lost 0 bases, the J end lost 14 bases, and 25 bases lay between the germline ends. The CDR3 nucleotides read TGTGCCAGCAGTTTAGCTGTTTGGGGTTTTCCTGCTCCCTTTACCTTC. Protein product: CASSLAVWGFPAPFTF.

This clonotype was seen at least ten times. This rearrangement joins TRBV29-1 to TRBJ2-7; D tentatively reads TRBD1 or TRBD2 (5 bases each). The CDR3 consists of 16 residues. Trimming pared 8 bases from V and 2 bases from J, leaving 25 bases between. The germline V gene encodes CDR1 SQVTM and CDR2 ANQGSEA. This chain's CDR3 is CSTASSGSGVAYEQYF. In DNA, the CDR3 is TGCAGCACCGCCTCTTCAGGGTCCGGGGTAGCCTACGAGCAGTACTTC.

This clonotype was counted at least ten times. The chain joins TRBV28 to TRBJ1-1, with D hard to call. The germline V gene encodes CDR1 MDHEN and CDR2 SYDVKM. The CDR3 is 15 residues long. The V end lost 4 bases, the J end lost 2 bases, and 14 bases lay between the germline ends. Here the CDR3 reads CASSSLISINTEAFF. The CDR3 bases are TGTGCCAGCAGTTCACTTATCTCCATTAACACTGAAGCTTTCTTT.

This chain links TRBV28 with TRBJ2-7, with D perhaps assigned TRBD1 or TRBD2 (5 bases each). CDR3 length: 14 amino acids. CDR1 and CDR2 (germline): MDHEN, SYDVKM. V was cut by 5 bases and J by 0 bases, with 11 bases left in between. The CDR3 loop reads CASSARGSSYEQYF. The CDR3 DNA sequence: TGTGCCAGCAGTGCGAGGGGAAGCTCCTACGAGCAGTACTTC.

This clonotype was counted ten times or more. The rearrangement joins TRBV6-5 to TRBJ1-5, with 11 positions matching TRBD1. The CDR3 has 15 amino acids. With V trimmed by 10 bases and J by 6 bases, 11 bases remained unmatched. Germline loops: CDR1 MNHEY, CDR2 SVGAGI. The CDR3: CATSPDRGLSQPQHF. CDR3 coding DNA: TGTGCCACCTCTCCGGACAGGGGGCTGTCTCAGCCCCAGCATTTT.

This clonotype was seen ten or more times. The gene calls are TRBV2 and TRBJ1-6, with 8 bases fitting TRBD1. Germline assignment: CDR1 SNHLY and CDR2 FYNNEI. The CDR3 consists of 14 residues. V lost 6 bases to trimming and J lost 6 bases; unmatched junction nucleotides: 4. CDR3 DNA: TGTGCCAGCAGGCGGGGACAGGTTAATTCACCCCTCCACTTT. Translating it yields CASRRGQVNSPLHF.

The chain carries TRBV10-1 and TRBJ2-7; D is ambiguous. Germline CDR1 and CDR2: WNHNN and SYGVQD (reference sequence). CDR3 size: 17 residues. Trimming pared 9 bases from V and 1 base from J, leaving 25 bases between. The CDR3 loop reads CARTIPWIPHDSYEQYF. CDR3 nucleotide sequence: TGCGCCAGGACCATCCCGTGGATTCCTCACGATTCCTACGAGCAGTACTTC.

At least ten counts were recorded for this clonotype. This chain joins TRBV29-1 and TRBJ1-2, with unresolved D. Per germline, CDR1 SQVTM and CDR2 ANQGSEA. The CDR3 is 13 residues long. The V end was cut by 6 bases, the J end by 7 bases, with 18 bases between. The CDR3 coding sequence is TGCAGCGTCTACCCGAAAGGCGGCTCTGGCTACACCTTC. This translates into CSVYPKGGSGYTF.

This clonotype was observed at least ten times. The V gene is TRBV15, the J gene TRBJ2-3; TRBD2 is a possible D gene (6 bases). There are 16 residues in the CDR3. V dropped 1 base and J dropped 5 bases, with 16 bases sitting between them. Germline CDR1 and CDR2: LNHNV and YYDKDF (reference sequence). As DNA, the CDR3 is TGTGCCACCAGCAGAGTCCCCAGGGAGGAGGTAGATACGCAGTATTTT. This codes for CATSRVPREEVDTQYF. Full variable domain (remainder filled in from reference TRBV15 and TRBJ2-3): DAMVIQNPRYQVTQFGKPVTLSCSQTLNHNVMYWYQQKSSQAPKLLFHYYDKDFNNEADTPDNFQSRRPNTSFCFLDIRSPGLGDTAMYLCATSRVPREEVDTQYFGPGTRLTVL.

This clonotype turned up a few times. This chain uses TRBV15 with TRBJ2-4, with unresolved D. V lost 0 bases and J 6 bases, leaving 9 bases between the germline ends. The CDR3 has 14 residues. Germline loops: CDR1 LNHNV, CDR2 YYDKDF (reference sequence). Here the CDR3 DNA reads TGTGCCACCAGCAGAGATAACAGATTAAACATTCAGTACTTC. As protein: CATSRDNRLNIQYF. Drawing the rest from reference TRBV15 and TRBJ2-4, the complete variable domain is DAMVIQNPRYQVTQFGKPVTLSCSQTLNHNVMYWYQQKSSQAPKLLFHYYDKDFNNEADTPDNFQSRRPNTSFCFLDIRSPGLGDTAMYLCATSRDNRLNIQYFGAGTRLSVL.

Points on this clonotype: A read error may be the cause here, since a much bigger clone is one base away. V and J are TRBV28 and TRBJ2-5; D unclear. Deletions cut 7 bases from V and 6 bases from J, with 12 bases between. This CDR3 has 12 amino acids. Germline values: CDR1 MDHEN, CDR2 SYDVKM. The CDR3 DNA reads TGTGCCAGCAAGGGTCGAAGCCAGACCCAGTACTTC. This encodes CASKGRSQTQYF.

The chain links TRBV3-1 to TRBJ1-2; 7 nucleotides agree with TRBD1. Germline CDR1 reads LGHDT; CDR2 reads YNNKEL (reference sequence). This CDR3 is built from 12 residues. V was pared by 8 bases and J by 5 bases, with 5 bases of the junction left unmatched. The CDR3 protein is CASFDRAYGYTF. CDR3 sequence (DNA): TGTGCCAGCTTTGACAGGGCTTATGGCTACACCTTC.

The V gene is TRBV19, the J gene TRBJ2-7; D possibly corresponds to TRBD2 (5 bases). The V gene's germline CDR1 is LNHDA and CDR2 SQIVND (reference sequence). This CDR3 has 15 amino acids. The ends were cut back, 3 bases at V and 7 bases at J, with 19 bases in the middle. CDR3 protein: CASSIRQGPPGEQYF. The CDR3 DNA reads TGTGCCAGTAGTATCCGCCAAGGGCCACCGGGGGAGCAGTACTTC.

The chain joins TRBV20-1 to TRBJ2-5, with D maybe TRBD2 (5 bases). CDR3 length: 14 amino acids. V was clipped by 4 bases and J by 0 bases, with 12 bases between them. Germline values: CDR1 DFQATT, CDR2 SNEGSKA (reference sequence). CDR3 DNA sequence: TGCAGTGCTACCCTGACTAAACACCAAGAGACCCAGTACTTC. Residues: CSATLTKHQETQYF.

Ten or more counts support this clonotype. The chain couples TRBV7-8 to TRBJ1-1; 9 positions match TRBD1. This CDR3 has 15 amino acids. Germline V gene data show CDR1 as SGHVS and CDR2 as FQNEAQ. J gave up 5 bases and V 6 bases, and 10 bases lay outside the gene matches. The CDR3 DNA reads as TGTGCCAGCAGGAGAGGACAGGGGTTAAGGACTGAAGCTTTCTTT. Translating it yields CASRRGQGLRTEAFF.

This clonotype has a count of ten or more. The chain has TRBV11-3 and TRBJ2-3, with D unresolved. V was trimmed by 1 base and J by 2 bases, leaving 13 bases between them. The length of the CDR3 is 16 residues. CDR1 is SGHNT, CDR2 YENEEA, per germline. The CDR3 region is CASSLGPLGYTDTQYF. CDR3 DNA: TGTGCCAGCAGCTTAGGACCCCTTGGATACACAGATACGCAGTATTTT. Complete variable domain (other parts from reference TRBV11-3 and TRBJ2-3): EAGVVQSPRYKIIEKKQPVAFWCNPISGHNTLYWYLQNLGQGPELLIRYENEEAVDDSQLPKDRFSAERLKGVDSTLKIQPAELGDSAVYLCASSLGPLGYTDTQYFGPGTRLTVL.

This clonotype was observed at least ten times. The chain joins TRBV29-1 to TRBJ1-3; the D is unclear. Germline V lookup: CDR1 SQVTM, CDR2 ANQGSEA. V was shortened by 5 bases and J by 1 base, with 9 bases between the two germline ends. The CDR3 length is 13 residues. Written as DNA, the CDR3 is TGCAGCGTTTCTTGGGAATCTGGAAACACCATATATTTT. Translated, it gives CSVSWESGNTIYF.

In its sample, this clonotype was seen a few times. The J gene is TRBJ1-5, the V gene TRBV19, with D unclear. The CDR3 is 15 amino acids. CDR1 and CDR2 (germline): LNHDA, SQIVND (reference sequence). Trimming stripped 1 base from V and 2 bases from J, with 9 bases between. CDR3 bases: TGTGCCAGTAGTATAGGTGTGGAGCGCAATCAGCCCCAGCATTTT. It translates to CASSIGVERNQPQHF.

This clonotype was found a few times. The V gene is TRBV27, the J gene TRBJ2-6; 7 nucleotides match TRBD2. Trimming cost V 4 bases and J 0 bases; bases outside gene matches: 15. CDR3 size: 20 residues. Germline CDR1 reads MNHEY; CDR2 reads SMNVEV (reference sequence). The CDR3 DNA reads as TGTGCCAGCAGTTCGTGGACTAGAGGGGTCCTGGCCTCTGGGGCCAACGTCCTGACTTTC. Its protein is CASSSWTRGVLASGANVLTF.

The chain carries TRBV5-1 and TRBJ2-2; D unclear. CDR1 and CDR2 from the germline V gene are SGHRS and YFSETQ. Trimming cost V 3 bases and J 3 bases, with 12 bases left between them. The CDR3 extends over 15 amino acids. As DNA, the CDR3 is TGCGCCAGCAGCTGGAAGGGCCGAGACACCGGGGAGCTGTTTTTT. This encodes CASSWKGRDTGELFF.

The rearrangement uses TRBV5-1 and TRBJ1-1; a possible D gene is TRBD1 (6 bases). The germline CDR1 and CDR2 sequences are SGHRS and YFSETQ. The germline V and J ends were trimmed by 4 bases and 8 bases, with 24 bases remaining between them. CDR3 length: 16 residues. The CDR3 region has the DNA TGCGCCAGCAGCCCGGTCGGTACCGGGACAAGGGCGGAAGCTTTCTTT. This gives the protein CASSPVGTGTRAEAFF.

At least ten counts were recorded for this clonotype. The junction departs from the called germline gene at one end, perhaps through a read error. The genes are TRBV6-1 and TRBJ2-3, with TRBD1 identical over 7 bases. Looked up from germline, CDR1 is MNHNS and CDR2 is SASEGT. CDR3 length: 14 amino acids. The CDR3 DNA reads TGTGCCAGCAGGGAAGGACAGGGCACAGATACGCAGTATTTT. Translated: CASREGQGTDTQYF.

This clonotype was picked up a small number of times. The V call is TRBV5-1, the J call TRBJ2-3; the D is unclear. Germline values: CDR1 SGHRS, CDR2 YFSETQ. Between the trimmed V and J ends, which lost 3 bases and 6 bases, there was a span of 11 bases. The CDR3 is made up of 13 amino acids. CDR3 loop: CASSSDTGDTQYF. CDR3 nucleotide sequence: TGCGCCAGCAGCTCGGATACTGGGGATACGCAGTATTTT. Combining the CDR3 with reference TRBV5-1 and TRBJ2-3 gives the whole variable domain KAGVTQTPRYLIKTRGQQVTLSCSPISGHRSVSWYQQTPGQGLQFLFEYFSETQRNKGNFPGRFSGRQFSNSRSEMNVSTLELGDSALYLCASSSDTGDTQYFGPGTRLTVL.